What follows describes a single T cell receptor beta chain. What it binds is unknown. This sample was included in a study of beta chain features in type 1 diabetes. J was trimmed by 3 bases and V by 7 bases; bases with no gene match: 7. This CDR3 comprises 14 residues. CDR1 is MNHEY and CDR2 is SVGAGI in the germline V gene. The isolated RNA, all of it, was reverse transcribed, so expressed TCRB transcripts were what got sequenced. Repertoires were generated with immunoSEQ multiplex PCR, while TCRdb's copy carries only in-frame clones and drops some. The repertoire holds some 200,000 clones, with around 15% as singletons. Notes on the study in general: People with Type 1 diabetes carried modestly yet significantly shorter TCRB CDR3s in all four CD4+ subsets.

This TCR was sampled from a young man with type 1 diabetes. The sequenced material came from naive CD4+ T cells from blood. The J gene is TRBJ2-3, the V gene TRBV6-5; 7 nucleotides align to TRBD1. The CDR3 loop is CASKEGTETDTQYF. The CDR3 nucleotides read TGTGCCAGCAAGGAAGGGACAGAAACAGATACGCAGTATTTT.